A single T cell receptor beta chain is shown here with its context. Its target is unknown. In germline, CDR1 is MNHEY, CDR2 SMNVEV (reference sequence). Trimming cost V 6 bases and J 4 bases; bases outside gene matches: 10. The CDR3 loop spans 16 amino acids. Specified time point: cycle 4 day 1 (C4D1), after more than five weeks of nivolumab. Every patient had relapsed following autologous stem cell transplantation, and cohorts differed in brentuximab vedotin exposure. This specimen comes from a study of PD-1 blockade in classical Hodgkin lymphoma. Study context: Patients had nivolumab dosed at 3 mg/kg, delivered intravenously every 2 weeks. Study-level results: TCR diversity rose significantly by C4D1 in CD4+ but not CD8+ cells. Why repertoires differed is undefined; disease activity or prior therapy possibly contributed. Newly diagnosed patients reportedly had lower baseline TCR diversity than healthy donors.

Assay used: immunoSEQ multiplex PCR; TCRdb lists only in-frame clones, some missing. The table lists tens of thousands of clones, 90% of them singletons, with under 3.5% in the top ten. This TCR was sampled from a human donor with classical Hodgkin lymphoma. The chain employs TRBV27 and TRBJ2-2; 8 nucleotides line up with TRBD1. Sequencing was performed on peripheral blood mononuclear cells (PBMCs), taken before the fourth cycle of nivolumab. CDR3 DNA: TGTGCCAGCAGGGGGCCAGGGGGCTCGATCACCGGGGAGCTGTTTTTT. Protein sequence: CASRGPGGSITGELFF.